Below are 22 T cell receptor beta chains sequenced from a single sample in a study of CD8 T cells in ankylosing spondylitis. TCRdb processed the 5' RACE reads anew with MiXCR; each CDR3 protein has one entry. The sample holds some 200,000 distinct CDR3 sequences; 9.5% to 15% are singletons and the top ten take approximately 15%. The sample consisted of blood, either unsorted or a sorted T cell fraction (not recorded which). The receptor source for this set is a male donor with ankylosing spondylitis or in good health (not recorded which).

V and J are TRBV7-9 and TRBJ2-5, with TRBD2 matching over 9 bases. V dropped 0 bases and J dropped 5; count of bases not matched to a gene: 4. Germline lookup yields CDR1 SEHNR and CDR2 FQNEAQ (reference sequence). The CDR3 sequence is 15 residues long. The CDR3 loop is CASSLAAGGYETQYF. The CDR3 coding sequence is TGTGCCAGCAGCTTAGCAGCGGGAGGATATGAGACCCAGTACTTC. Looking up the rest from reference TRBV7-9 and TRBJ2-5 gives the full variable domain: DTGVSQNPRHKITKRGQNVTFRCDPISEHNRLYWYRQTLGQGPEFLTYFQNEAQLEKSRLLSDRFSAERPKGSFSTLEIQRTEQGDSAMYLCASSLAAGGYETQYFGPGTRLLVL.

This clonotype occurred many times. Written as DNA, the CDR3 is TGCGCCAGCAGCTTGGATGGATCCTCCTACGAGCAGTACTTC. This sequence encodes CASSLDGSSYEQYF. The gene calls are TRBV5-1 and TRBJ2-7; D remains ambiguous. Trimming pared 0 bases from V and 0 bases from J, leaving 7 bases between. The CDR3 consists of 14 residues. Germline V gene lookup returns CDR1 SGHRS and CDR2 YFSETQ.

This chain joins TRBV11-2 and TRBJ2-5; D unresolved. V was clipped by 1 base and J by 1 base, with 10 bases between them. Germline V lookup: CDR1 SGHAT, CDR2 FQNNGV. This CDR3 spans 15 amino acids. For the CDR3, the DNA is TGTGCCAGCAGCTTAGGAATCGGTGGCCAAGAGACCCAGTACTTC. Protein: CASSLGIGGQETQYF.

The V call is TRBV4-1, the J call TRBJ2-7; the D call may be TRBD1 or TRBD2 (5 bases each). CDR3 length: 16 residues. Trimming shortened V by 0 bases and J by 6 bases, and 18 bases separated the two germline ends. Germline V lookup: CDR1 MGHRA, CDR2 YSYEKL. The CDR3 spells CASSQDPQALGGEQYF. CDR3 sequence (DNA): TGCGCCAGCAGCCAAGATCCGCAGGCCCTTGGGGGCGAGCAGTACTTC.

This clonotype was seen a few times. The CDR3 nucleotides are TGCAGTGCTACACAGGAAGGGCAGAGCACAGATACGCAGTATTTT. Amino acid sequence: CSATQEGQSTDTQYF. This rearrangement joins TRBV20-1 to TRBJ2-3, with D perhaps TRBD1 (5 bases). The CDR3 consists of 15 residues. Germline CDR1 DFQATT, CDR2 SNEGSKA (reference sequence). V was pared by 4 bases and J by 0 bases, with 14 bases between.

The chain couples TRBV15 to TRBJ2-1; 8 bases align to TRBD2. Germline V gene lookup returns CDR1 LNHNV and CDR2 YYDKDF (reference sequence). J lost 8 bases, V lost 1 base, and 7 bases had no gene match. The CDR3 is 15 amino acids. The CDR3: CATSRAGSGGDEQFF. The CDR3 nucleotides read TGTGCCACCAGCAGAGCAGGCAGCGGGGGAGATGAGCAGTTCTTC.

J is TRBJ2-1 and V is TRBV20-1; TRBD2 might be the D (6 bases). The CDR3 totals 15 residues. Trimming pared 1 base from V and 5 bases from J, leaving 15 bases between. Germline V gives CDR1 DFQATT, CDR2 SNEGSKA (reference sequence). The CDR3 spells CSARGLVVADNEQFF. The CDR3 DNA follows: TGCAGTGCTAGAGGGCTCGTTGTAGCGGACAATGAGCAGTTCTTC.

This clonotype has just a few counts. The V gene is TRBV5-6, the J gene TRBJ2-7, with D possibly called TRBD1 or TRBD2 (6 bases each). Deletions cut 4 bases from V and 3 bases from J, with 11 bases between. Germline assignment: CDR1 SGHDT and CDR2 YYEEEE. CDR3 length: 13 amino acids. The CDR3 region has the DNA TGTGCCAGCAGCCCGGAGGGGGACTACGAGCAGTACTTC. This translates into CASSPEGDYEQYF.

This clonotype was seen a handful of times. V usage is TRBV12-3 or TRBV12-4 and J usage is TRBJ2-7, with 8 bases fitting TRBD2. This CDR3 contains 14 residues. V shed 3 bases, J shed 4 bases, and the junction held 5 bases outside the gene matches. CDR3 loop: CASSFGGLAYEQYF. CDR3 coding DNA: TGTGCCAGCAGTTTTGGCGGACTAGCTTACGAGCAGTACTTC.

This clonotype showed up just a few times. The rearrangement uses TRBV15 and TRBJ1-3, with a weak D call TRBD1 (6 bases). The length of the CDR3 is 15 residues. Germline CDR1 reads LNHNV; CDR2 reads YYDKDF (reference sequence). The V end was cut by 5 bases, the J end by 2 bases, with 13 bases between. Here the CDR3 reads CATSLDRSAGNTIYF. Written as DNA, the CDR3 is TGTGCCACCAGCCTGGACAGATCTGCTGGAAACACCATATATTTT.

V is TRBV5-1 and J is TRBJ2-3, with TRBD2 identical over 7 bases. Germline V lookup: CDR1 SGHRS, CDR2 YFSETQ. V shed 2 bases, J shed 1 base, and the junction held 4 bases outside the gene matches. This CDR3 comprises 15 residues. CDR3 sequence (DNA): TGCGCCAGCAGCTTTGGGGGGGGAGGCACAGATACGCAGTATTTT. Amino acid sequence: CASSFGGGGTDTQYF.

This clonotype was detected only once. CDR3 region: CASSPVGQGSLDSPLHF. The CDR3 region has the DNA TGTGCCAGCTCACCAGTCGGCCAGGGGAGTTTGGATTCACCCCTCCACTTT. The chain uses TRBV18 and TRBJ1-6, with TRBD1 as a possible D gene (6 bases). Trimming left V 2 bases short and J 8 bases short, with 19 bases between. Germline V gene lookup returns CDR1 KGHSH and CDR2 LQKENI. The CDR3 covers 17 residues.

This clonotype came up a few times. The rearrangement joins TRBV7-9 to TRBJ1-2; D might be TRBD1 (5 bases). Germline CDR1 reads SEHNR; CDR2 reads FQNEAQ (reference sequence). CDR3 length: 14 residues. V dropped 5 bases and J dropped 8 bases, with 18 bases sitting between them. The chain's CDR3 is CASSGDGLAGGYTF. The DNA for the CDR3 is TGTGCCAGCAGCGGGGACGGGCTCGCGGGAGGCTACACCTTC.

The sample holds many counts of this clonotype. J is TRBJ2-5 and V is TRBV12-3 or TRBV12-4; 7 nucleotides align to TRBD1. There are 14 residues in the CDR3. J lost 5 bases, V lost 7 bases, and 10 bases had no gene match. The CDR3 here is CASKRGLGLETQYF. As DNA, the CDR3 is TGTGCCAGCAAGAGGGGGCTGGGTCTTGAGACCCAGTACTTC.

V and J are TRBV7-9 and TRBJ1-1, with a weak D call TRBD1 (6 bases). The V end was cut by 1 base, the J end by 6 bases, with 15 bases between. Germline V gene lookup returns CDR1 SEHNR and CDR2 FQNEAQ (reference sequence). The CDR3 runs 15 residues. The CDR3 bases are TGTGCCAGCAGCTTAGGAGCCCTAGGGGGTGCTGAAGCTTTCTTT. It is translated as CASSLGALGGAEAFF. The full variable domain, in which reference TRBV7-9 and TRBJ1-1 provide the parts outside the CDR3, is DTGVSQNPRHKITKRGQNVTFRCDPISEHNRLYWYRQTLGQGPEFLTYFQNEAQLEKSRLLSDRFSAERPKGSFSTLEIQRTEQGDSAMYLCASSLGALGGAEAFFGQGTRLTVV.

The rearrangement joins TRBV5-5 to TRBJ1-1; D is unclear. CDR3 length: 13 amino acids. In germline, CDR1 is SGHKS, CDR2 YYEKEE (reference sequence). The ends were cut back, 0 bases at V and 9 bases at J, with 12 bases in the middle. The CDR3 bases are TGTGCCAGCAGCTTGGGTCTAGGCGCGAAAGCTTTCTTT. Translation gives CASSLGLGAKAFF.

This clonotype has at least ten counts. CDR3 protein: CASSFSANNEKLFF. CDR3 in DNA: TGTGCCAGCAGCTTCAGTGCCAATAATGAAAAACTGTTTTTT. The chain combines TRBV7-9 with TRBJ1-4; D is ambiguous. This CDR3 region has 14 residues. CDR1 and CDR2 from the germline V gene are SEHNR and FQNEAQ (reference sequence). The V and J ends lost 3 bases and 4 bases respectively, with 9 bases between them.

This clonotype was picked up many times. This chain links TRBV4-1 with TRBJ2-2; no reliable D call. The CDR3 contains 15 residues. Trimming removed 1 base at V and 5 bases at J, with 11 bases between. Germline values: CDR1 MGHRA, CDR2 YSYEKL. The CDR3: CASSQADGATGELFF. DNA for the CDR3: TGCGCCAGCAGCCAAGCCGACGGTGCAACCGGGGAGCTGTTTTTT.

This clonotype appeared a few times. Germline and junction disagree at one end, which may indicate a read error. V is TRBV6-1 and J is TRBJ2-7; the D gene could be TRBD1 or TRBD2 (6 bases each). This CDR3 comprises 13 residues. Germline CDR1 and CDR2: MNHNS and SASEGT. Written as DNA, the CDR3 is TGTGCCAACAGTGACGGAGGGGGCTACGAGCAGTACTTC. Translation gives CANSDGGGYEQYF.

This clonotype has just a few counts. The V and J genes are TRBV6-1 and TRBJ2-2; TRBD2 matches 9 bases. V trimming: 6 bases; J trimming: 4 bases; junction bases outside the gene matches: 6. Germline CDR1 reads MNHNS; CDR2 reads SASEGT. CDR3 length equals 15 residues. The CDR3 DNA follows: TGTGCCAGCAGGTCCGGGACTAGCCGCACCGGGGAGCTGTTTTTT. Its translation: CASRSGTSRTGELFF.

The chain recombines TRBV13 with TRBJ2-3, with D maybe TRBD1 (5 bases). This CDR3 is 14 amino acids long. Trimming pared 1 base from V and 6 bases from J, leaving 11 bases between. Germline values: CDR1 PRHDT, CDR2 FYEKMQ (reference sequence). In DNA, the CDR3 is TGTGCCAGCAGCTTAGAAGGGGCTCCGGATACGCAGTATTTT. Its protein product is CASSLEGAPDTQYF. The whole variable domain, filled in from reference TRBV13 and TRBJ2-3, reads AAGVIQSPRHLIKEKRETATLKCYPIPRHDTVYWYQQGPGQDPQFLISFYEKMQSDKGSIPDRFSAQQFSDYHSELNMSSLELGDSALYFCASSLEGAPDTQYFGPGTRLTVL.

This clonotype was seen a few times. The J gene is TRBJ2-1, the V gene TRBV12-3 or TRBV12-4, with 9 nucleotides matching TRBD1. V gave up 5 bases and J gave up 7 bases; unmatched junction bases: 6. This CDR3 is 14 amino acids long. Here the CDR3 reads CASSPGTGWNEQFF. The CDR3 region has the DNA TGTGCCAGCAGTCCGGGGACAGGGTGGAATGAGCAGTTCTTC.